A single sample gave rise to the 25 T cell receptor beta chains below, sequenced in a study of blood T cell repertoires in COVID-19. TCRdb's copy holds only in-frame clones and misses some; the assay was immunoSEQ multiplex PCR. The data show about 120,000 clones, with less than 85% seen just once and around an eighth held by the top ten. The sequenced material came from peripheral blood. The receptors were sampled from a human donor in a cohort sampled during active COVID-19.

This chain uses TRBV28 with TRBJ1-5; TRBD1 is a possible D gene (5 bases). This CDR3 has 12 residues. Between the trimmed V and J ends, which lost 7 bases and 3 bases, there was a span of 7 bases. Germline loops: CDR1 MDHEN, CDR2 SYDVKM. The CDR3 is CASKDTNQPQHF. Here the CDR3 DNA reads TGTGCCAGCAAGGACACCAATCAGCCCCAGCATTTT.

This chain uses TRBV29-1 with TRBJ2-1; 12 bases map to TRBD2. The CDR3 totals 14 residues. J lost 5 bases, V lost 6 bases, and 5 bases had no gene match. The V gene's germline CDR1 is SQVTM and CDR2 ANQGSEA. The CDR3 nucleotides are TGCAGCGTCGCTGGACTAGCGGGAAACAATGAGCAGTTCTTC. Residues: CSVAGLAGNNEQFF.

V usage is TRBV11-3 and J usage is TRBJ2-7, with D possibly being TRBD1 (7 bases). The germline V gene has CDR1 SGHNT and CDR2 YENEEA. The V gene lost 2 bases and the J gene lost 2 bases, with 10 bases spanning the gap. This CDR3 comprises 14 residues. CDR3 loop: CASSLQGGAYEQYF. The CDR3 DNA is TGTGCCAGCAGCTTACAGGGGGGCGCCTACGAGCAGTACTTC.

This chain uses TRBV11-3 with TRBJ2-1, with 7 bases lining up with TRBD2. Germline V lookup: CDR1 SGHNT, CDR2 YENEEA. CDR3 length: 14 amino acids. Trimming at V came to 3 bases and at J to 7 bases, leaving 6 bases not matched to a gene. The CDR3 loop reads CASSLGGTRNEQFF. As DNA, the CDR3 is TGTGCCAGCAGCTTGGGGGGGACGAGGAATGAGCAGTTCTTC.

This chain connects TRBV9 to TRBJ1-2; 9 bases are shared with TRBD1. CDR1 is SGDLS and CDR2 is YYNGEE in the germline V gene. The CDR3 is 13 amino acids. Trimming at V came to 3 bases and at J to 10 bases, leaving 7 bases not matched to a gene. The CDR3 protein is CASSDWTGVAYTF. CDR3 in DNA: TGTGCCAGCAGCGATTGGACAGGGGTTGCCTACACCTTC.

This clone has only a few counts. CDR3 region: CASSPGSGYEQYF. The CDR3 DNA sequence: TGTGCCAGCTCACCAGGTAGCGGCTACGAGCAGTACTTC. The V call is TRBV18, the J call TRBJ2-7; D might be TRBD2 (6 bases). This CDR3 has 13 amino acids. V lost 2 bases to trimming and J lost 3 bases, with 8 bases between them. Germline-derived CDR1 and CDR2 are KGHSH and LQKENI.

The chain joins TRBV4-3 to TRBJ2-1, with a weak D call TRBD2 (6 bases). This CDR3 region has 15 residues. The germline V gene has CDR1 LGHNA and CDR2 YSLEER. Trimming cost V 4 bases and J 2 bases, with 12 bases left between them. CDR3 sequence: CASSLRGEAYNEQFF. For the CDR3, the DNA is TGCGCCAGCAGCCTGCGGGGTGAGGCCTACAATGAGCAGTTCTTC.

CDR3 nucleotide sequence: TGTGCCATCATTGAATTTCTTGGCGGCGAGCAGTACTTC. It translates to CAIIEFLGGEQYF. This sequence joins TRBV10-3 and TRBJ2-7; unclear D gene. The germline V and J ends were trimmed by 7 bases and 6 bases, with 16 bases remaining between them. Germline CDR1 ENHRY, CDR2 SYGVKD. The CDR3 loop spans 13 amino acids.

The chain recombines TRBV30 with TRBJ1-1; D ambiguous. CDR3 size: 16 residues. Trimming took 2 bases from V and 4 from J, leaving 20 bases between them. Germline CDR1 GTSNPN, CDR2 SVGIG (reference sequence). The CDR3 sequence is CAWSPDPRRGSTEAFF. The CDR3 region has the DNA TGTGCCTGGAGTCCCGACCCCAGAAGAGGAAGCACTGAAGCTTTCTTT.

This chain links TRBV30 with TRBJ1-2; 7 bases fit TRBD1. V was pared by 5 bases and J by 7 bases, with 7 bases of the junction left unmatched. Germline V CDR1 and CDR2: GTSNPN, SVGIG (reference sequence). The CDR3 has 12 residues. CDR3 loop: CAWDRQGGGYTF. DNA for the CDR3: TGTGCCTGGGACAGACAGGGCGGTGGCTACACCTTC.

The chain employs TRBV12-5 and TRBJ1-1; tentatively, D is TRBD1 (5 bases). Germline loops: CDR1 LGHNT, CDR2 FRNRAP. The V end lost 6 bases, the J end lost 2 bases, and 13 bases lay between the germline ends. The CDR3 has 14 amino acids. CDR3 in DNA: TGTGCTAGTGGCACCGACAGATACAACACTGAAGCTTTCTTT. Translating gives CASGTDRYNTEAFF.

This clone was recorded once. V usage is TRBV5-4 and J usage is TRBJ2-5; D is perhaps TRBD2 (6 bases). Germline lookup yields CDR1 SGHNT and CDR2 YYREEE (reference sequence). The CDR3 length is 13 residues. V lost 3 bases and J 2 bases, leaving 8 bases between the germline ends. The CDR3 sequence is CASSSGSQETQYF. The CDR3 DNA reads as TGTGCCAGCAGCTCCGGGAGTCAAGAGACCCAGTACTTC.

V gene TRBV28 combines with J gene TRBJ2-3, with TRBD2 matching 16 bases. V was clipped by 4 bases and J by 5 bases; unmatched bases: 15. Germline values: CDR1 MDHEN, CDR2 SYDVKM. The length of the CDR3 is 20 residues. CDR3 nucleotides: TGTGCCAGCAGTTCGCCGGGACTAGCGGGGGGGCTGGATATTGTAGATACGCAGTATTTT. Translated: CASSSPGLAGGLDIVDTQYF.

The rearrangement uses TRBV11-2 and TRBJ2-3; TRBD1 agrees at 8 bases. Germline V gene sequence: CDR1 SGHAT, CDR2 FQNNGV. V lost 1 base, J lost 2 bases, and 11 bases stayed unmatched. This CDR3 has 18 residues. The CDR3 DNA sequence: TGTGCCAGCAGCTTAGGAGGGACAGGATGGGATCCCACAGATACGCAGTATTTT. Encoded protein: CASSLGGTGWDPTDTQYF.

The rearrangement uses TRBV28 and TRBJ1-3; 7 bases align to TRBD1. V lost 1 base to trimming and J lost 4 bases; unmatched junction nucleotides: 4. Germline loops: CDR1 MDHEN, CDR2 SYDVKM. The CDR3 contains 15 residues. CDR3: CASSLYRGGGNTIYF. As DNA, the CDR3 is TGTGCCAGCAGTTTATACAGGGGTGGAGGAAACACCATATATTTT. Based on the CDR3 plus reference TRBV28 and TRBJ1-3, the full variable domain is DVKVTQSSRYLVKRTGEKVFLECVQDMDHENMFWYRQDPGLGLRLIYFSYDVKMKEKGDIPEGYSVSREKKERFSLILESASTNQTSMYLCASSLYRGGGNTIYFGEGSWLTVV.

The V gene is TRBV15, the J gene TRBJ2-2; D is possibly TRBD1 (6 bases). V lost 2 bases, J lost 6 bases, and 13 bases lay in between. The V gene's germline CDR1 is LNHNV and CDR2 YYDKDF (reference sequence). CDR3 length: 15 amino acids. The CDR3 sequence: CATSRIQGWAGELFF. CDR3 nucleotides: TGTGCCACCAGCAGAATACAGGGATGGGCCGGGGAGCTGTTTTTT.

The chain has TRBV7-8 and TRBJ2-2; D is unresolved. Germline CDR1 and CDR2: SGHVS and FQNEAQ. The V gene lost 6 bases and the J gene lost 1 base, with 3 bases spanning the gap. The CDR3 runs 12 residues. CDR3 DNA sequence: TGTGCCAGCAGTCGGAACACCGGGGAGCTGTTTTTT. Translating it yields CASSRNTGELFF.

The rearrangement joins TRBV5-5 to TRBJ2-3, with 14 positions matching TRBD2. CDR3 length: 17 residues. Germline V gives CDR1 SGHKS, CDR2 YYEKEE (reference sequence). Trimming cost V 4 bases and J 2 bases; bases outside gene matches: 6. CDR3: CASSQGLAGELTDTQYF. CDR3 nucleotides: TGTGCCAGCAGCCAGGGACTAGCGGGAGAACTCACAGATACGCAGTATTTT. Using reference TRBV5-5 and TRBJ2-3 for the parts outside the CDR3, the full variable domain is DAGVTQSPTHLIKTRGQQVTLRCSPISGHKSVSWYQQVLGQGPQFIFQYYEKEERGRGNFPDRFSARQFPNYSSELNVNALLLGDSALYLCASSQGLAGELTDTQYFGPGTRLTVL.

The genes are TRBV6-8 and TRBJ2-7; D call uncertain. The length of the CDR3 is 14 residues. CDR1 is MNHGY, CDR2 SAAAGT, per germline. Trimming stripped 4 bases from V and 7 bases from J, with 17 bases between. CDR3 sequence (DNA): TGTGCCAGCAGTTTGAGGCAGCCGTCCGGGGAGCAGTACTTC. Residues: CASSLRQPSGEQYF.

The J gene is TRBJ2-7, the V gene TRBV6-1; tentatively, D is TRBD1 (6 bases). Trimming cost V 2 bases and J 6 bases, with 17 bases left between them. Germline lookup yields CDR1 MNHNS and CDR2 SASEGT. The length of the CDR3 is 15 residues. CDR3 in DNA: TGTGCCAGCAGTGAACCACAGGGCAACCTGGTCGAGCAGTACTTC. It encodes CASSEPQGNLVEQYF.

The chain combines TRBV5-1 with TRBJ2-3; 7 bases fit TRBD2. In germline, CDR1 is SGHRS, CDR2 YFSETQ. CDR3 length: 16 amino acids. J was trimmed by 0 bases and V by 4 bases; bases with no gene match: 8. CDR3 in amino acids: CASSGRGGVSTDTQYF. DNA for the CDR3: TGCGCCAGCAGCGGGCGGGGAGGGGTGAGCACAGATACGCAGTATTTT.

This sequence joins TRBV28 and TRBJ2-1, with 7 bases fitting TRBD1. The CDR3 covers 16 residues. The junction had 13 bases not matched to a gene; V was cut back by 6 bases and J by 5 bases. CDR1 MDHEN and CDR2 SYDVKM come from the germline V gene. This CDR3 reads CASSPRRQGKDNEQFF. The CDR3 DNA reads TGTGCCAGCAGCCCGAGGCGACAGGGTAAGGACAATGAGCAGTTCTTC. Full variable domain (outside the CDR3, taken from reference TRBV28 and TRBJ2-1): DVKVTQSSRYLVKRTGEKVFLECVQDMDHENMFWYRQDPGLGLRLIYFSYDVKMKEKGDIPEGYSVSREKKERFSLILESASTNQTSMYLCASSPRRQGKDNEQFFGPGTRLTVL.

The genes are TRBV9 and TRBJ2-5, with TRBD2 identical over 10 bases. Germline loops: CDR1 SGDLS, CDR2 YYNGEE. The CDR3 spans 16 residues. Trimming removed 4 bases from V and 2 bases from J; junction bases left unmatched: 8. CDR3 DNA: TGTGCCAGCAGCCCCGGACTAGCGGTAACACAAGAGACCCAGTACTTC. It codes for CASSPGLAVTQETQYF.

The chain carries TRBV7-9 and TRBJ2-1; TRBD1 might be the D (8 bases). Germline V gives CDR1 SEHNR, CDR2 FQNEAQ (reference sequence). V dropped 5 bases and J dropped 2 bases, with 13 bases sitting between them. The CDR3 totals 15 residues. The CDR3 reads CASSREGQAYNEQFF. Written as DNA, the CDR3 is TGTGCCAGCAGCAGGGAGGGACAGGCCTACAATGAGCAGTTCTTC.

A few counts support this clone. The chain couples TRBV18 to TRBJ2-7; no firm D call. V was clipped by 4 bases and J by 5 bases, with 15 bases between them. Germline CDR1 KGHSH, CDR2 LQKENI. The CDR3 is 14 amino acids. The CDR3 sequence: CASSRPRQSDEQYF. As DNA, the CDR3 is TGTGCCAGCTCACGACCTCGACAATCTGACGAGCAGTACTTC.